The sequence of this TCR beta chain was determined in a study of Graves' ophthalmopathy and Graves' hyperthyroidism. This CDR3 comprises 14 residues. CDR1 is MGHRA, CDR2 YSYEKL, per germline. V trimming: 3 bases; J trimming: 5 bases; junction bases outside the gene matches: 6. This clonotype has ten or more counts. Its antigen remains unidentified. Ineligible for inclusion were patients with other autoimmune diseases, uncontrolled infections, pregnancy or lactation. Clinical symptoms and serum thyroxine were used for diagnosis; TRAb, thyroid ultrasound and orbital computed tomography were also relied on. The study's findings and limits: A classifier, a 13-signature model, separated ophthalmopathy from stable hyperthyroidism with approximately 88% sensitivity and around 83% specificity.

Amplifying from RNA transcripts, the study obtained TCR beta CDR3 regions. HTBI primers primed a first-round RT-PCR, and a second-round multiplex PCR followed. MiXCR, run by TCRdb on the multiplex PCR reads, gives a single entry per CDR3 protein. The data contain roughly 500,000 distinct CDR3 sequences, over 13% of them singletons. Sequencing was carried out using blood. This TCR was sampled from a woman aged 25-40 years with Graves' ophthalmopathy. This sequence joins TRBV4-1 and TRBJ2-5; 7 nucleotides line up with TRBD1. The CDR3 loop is CASSQPGQKETQYF. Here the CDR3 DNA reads TGCGCCAGCAGCCAGCCGGGACAGAAGGAGACCCAGTACTTC.